This T cell receptor beta chain emerged from a study of cytomegalovirus exposure and HLA in healthy donors. Germline CDR1 and CDR2: MDHEN and SYDVKM. V dropped 5 bases and J dropped 5; count of bases not matched to a gene: 10. The CDR3 runs to 16 residues. Turning to this clone: Its specificity is not known.

Some clones are missing from TCRdb's copy, which holds only in-frame ones; the method was immunoSEQ multiplex PCR. The profile covers tens of thousands of clones, with roughly 94% appearing a single time and around 1.5% taken by the ten largest. Findings and limits, study-wide: Associated with cytomegalovirus, according to the listing, were 170 or so TCR beta chains.

The sample was PBMCs. This chain links TRBV28 with TRBJ2-1; 9 nucleotides align to TRBD2. The receptor comes from a man younger than 30 in good health and CMV-seropositive. The DNA for the CDR3 is TGTGCCAGCAGTCCGCCAGGACTAGCGACTCACAATGAGCAGTTCTTC. Amino acid sequence: CASSPPGLATHNEQFF.